A selection of T cell receptor beta chains follows, all from one sample in a study of blood T cell repertoires in COVID-19. The data were produced by immunoSEQ multiplex PCR, yet TCRdb's version contains in-frame clones alone and is incomplete. The data show approximately 290,000 clones, approximately 83% seen once. Sequencing was performed on PBMCs or T cells enriched from blood (not recorded which). Receptors originate from a woman under 40 who had recovered from COVID-19. Each CDR3 is given with its conserved first and last residue. A D gene is named only where the DNA matches it firmly. For some rows the clone size is stated as once, few or many, or as a class when expanded; others skip it.

j_call d_call v_call clone_size cdr3_aa cdr3_nt
TRBJ2-7 - TRBV19 - CASSTPGENSYEQYF TGTGCCAGTAGTACCCCGGGAGAAAACTCCTACGAGCAGTACTTC
TRBJ1-2 - TRBV10-1 - CASSEAVNYGYTF TGCGCCAGCAGTGAGGCGGTTAACTATGGCTACACCTTC
TRBJ1-1 - TRBV27 - CASSFQGMNTEAFF TGTGCCAGCAGTTTTCAGGGGATGAACACTGAAGCTTTCTTT
TRBJ2-5 TRBD2 TRBV9 few CASSGTSGTQETQYF TGTGCCAGCAGCGGGACTAGCGGGACCCAAGAGACCCAGTACTTC
TRBJ1-5 - TRBV5-8 - CASSLQGSNQPQHF TGTGCCAGCAGCTTGCAGGGTAGCAATCAGCCCCAGCATTTT
TRBJ2-1 - TRBV7-9 - CASSFSEANEQFF TGTGCCAGCAGCTTTTCTGAGGCCAATGAGCAGTTCTTC
TRBJ2-1 - TRBV5-1 - CASSLGGAGNEQFF TGCGCCAGCAGCTTAGGGGGCGCGGGGAATGAGCAGTTCTTC
TRBJ1-6 TRBD1 TRBV28 - CASSSSQGAFNSPLHF TGTGCCAGCAGCTCCTCACAGGGGGCTTTTAATTCACCCCTCCACTTT
TRBJ1-2 TRBD1 TRBV5-1 - CASSLAGGTGDGYTF TGCGCCAGCAGCTTGGCCGGGGGGACAGGGGATGGCTACACCTTC
TRBJ2-3 TRBD2 TRBV19 - CASSPMTSGADTQYF TGTGCCAGTAGTCCTATGACTAGCGGGGCAGATACGCAGTATTTT
TRBJ2-3 TRBD2 TRBV24-1 - CATSGPVSGNGADTQYF TGTGCCACCAGTGGGCCCGTGAGCGGGAATGGCGCAGATACGCAGTATTTT
TRBJ1-2 TRBD1 TRBV6-5 - CASRATRDSYGHTF TGTGCCAGCAGGGCCACTCGGGACAGCTATGGTCACACCTTC
TRBJ1-2 TRBD1 TRBV28 - CASRAQGKPYGYTF TGTGCCAGCAGGGCACAGGGGAAACCCTATGGCTACACCTTC
TRBJ2-5 TRBD2 TRBV5-1 - CASSLALAGGQETQYF TGCGCCAGCAGCTTGGCTCTAGCGGGGGGCCAGGAGACCCAGTACTTC
TRBJ1-5 TRBD1 TRBV5-8 - CASSSETGHSNQPQHF TGTGCCAGCAGCTCCGAGACAGGGCATAGCAATCAGCCCCAGCATTTT
TRBJ2-3 TRBD2 TRBV5-6 - CASSIAGGRTDTQYF TGTGCCAGCAGCATAGCGGGGGGGCGAACAGATACGCAGTATTTT
TRBJ2-5 TRBD2 TRBV3-1/TRBV3-2 - CASSQDLAGVETQYF TGTGCCAGCAGCCAAGATTTGGCGGGGGTAGAGACCCAGTACTTC
TRBJ1-1 TRBD1 TRBV15 few CATSTRTGLNTEAFF TGTGCCACCAGCACACGGACAGGATTGAACACTGAAGCTTTCTTT
TRBJ1-1 TRBD1 TRBV28 - CASSYTGGYWNTEAFF TGTGCCAGCAGTTACACAGGGGGCTATTGGAACACTGAAGCTTTCTTT
TRBJ2-7 TRBD1 TRBV7-9 - CASSPGTGFQQYF TGTGCCAGCAGTCCCGGGACAGGGTTTCAGCAGTACTTC
TRBJ1-1 - TRBV7-6 - CASSFPPGNPEAFF TGTGCCAGCAGCTTCCCGCCGGGAAATCCAGAGGCTTTCTTT
TRBJ1-2 TRBD1 TRBV19 few CASSTQTGIYGYTF TGTGCCAGTAGTACTCAGACAGGGATCTATGGCTACACCTTC
TRBJ2-4 - TRBV11-2 - CASSIRDGKNIQYF TGTGCCAGCAGCATCAGGGATGGTAAAAACATTCAGTACTTC
TRBJ1-1 - TRBV27 - CASSHETVTGTEAFF TGTGCCAGCAGTCACGAGACAGTCACGGGCACTGAAGCTTTCTTT
TRBJ2-3 TRBD2 TRBV24-1 - CATSDFDSGKSTDTQYF TGTGCCACCAGTGATTTTGACAGCGGGAAGAGCACAGATACGCAGTATTTT
TRBJ1-3 - TRBV7-8 - CASSLGAAGNTIYF TGTGCCAGCAGCTTAGGGGCAGCTGGAAACACCATATATTTT
TRBJ1-5 - TRBV5-4 - CASSLKGRQFQPQHF TGTGCCAGCAGCTTGAAAGGTCGACAATTTCAGCCCCAGCATTTT
TRBJ2-4 - TRBV15 - CATGLTQGIQYF TGTGCCACCGGACTCACTCAGGGGATTCAGTACTTC
TRBJ1-2 - TRBV6-5 - CASSYESTWGPYGYTF TGTGCCAGCAGTTACGAGAGTACCTGGGGGCCCTATGGCTACACCTTC
TRBJ2-7 TRBD1 TRBV9 - CASSVKTGTGIDEQYF TGTGCCAGCAGCGTGAAGACCGGGACAGGGATCGACGAGCAGTACTTC
TRBJ2-7 TRBD2 TRBV19 - CASSWTSGSREQYF TGTGCCAGTAGTTGGACTAGCGGGAGCAGAGAGCAGTACTTC
TRBJ1-1 - TRBV27 - CASSSRGNTEAFF TGTGCCAGCAGTTCCCGGGGAAACACTGAAGCTTTCTTT
TRBJ1-6 - TRBV2 once CASSRRPKRDTGYSPLHF TGTGCCAGCAGTAGAAGACCTAAAAGGGACACGGGTTACTCACCCCTCCACTTT
TRBJ1-6 - TRBV6-5 - CASSLQAGAYSPLHF TGTGCCAGCAGTTTACAGGCAGGGGCCTACTCACCCCTCCACTTT
TRBJ1-4 TRBD1 TRBV28 - CASSPRQGAIKLFF TGTGCCAGCAGCCCTCGACAGGGGGCGATAAAACTGTTTTTT
TRBJ2-7 - TRBV28 - CASRAGGYYEQYF TGTGCCAGCAGGGCTGGGGGCTACTACGAGCAGTACTTC
TRBJ2-5 TRBD2 TRBV6-5 - CASSSGLAGSQETQYF TGTGCCAGCAGTTCTGGACTAGCGGGCTCCCAAGAGACCCAGTACTTC
TRBJ2-1 TRBD2 TRBV4-2 - CASSQELAGRSGEQFF TGTGCCAGCAGCCAAGAGCTAGCGGGGAGGTCGGGTGAGCAGTTCTTC
TRBJ1-2 - TRBV28 - CASSLWGEARANYGYTF TGTGCCAGCAGTTTATGGGGGGAGGCCCGAGCTAACTATGGCTACACCTTC
TRBJ2-3 TRBD2 TRBV10-3 once CAISDVGLATDTQYF TGTGCCATCAGTGACGTGGGACTAGCGACAGATACGCAGTATTTT
TRBJ1-6 - TRBV6-6 - CASRAVEGKSSPLHF TGTGCCAGCCGGGCAGTGGAGGGAAAGTCTTCACCCCTCCACTTT
TRBJ1-2 TRBD1 TRBV27 - CASSPGTDYGYTF TGTGCCAGCAGCCCCGGGACAGACTATGGCTACACCTTC
TRBJ1-3 - TRBV2 - CASSEDIGSNTIYF TGTGCCAGCAGTGAGGACATCGGTTCAAACACCATATATTTT
TRBJ2-3 - TRBV11-2 - CASSLQGYNSDTQYF TGTGCCAGCAGCTTACAGGGCTACAATTCAGATACGCAGTATTTT
TRBJ2-7 - TRBV28 - CASSPYRVAYEQYF TGTGCCAGCAGCCCCTATCGGGTCGCCTACGAGCAGTACTTC
TRBJ1-3 - TRBV6-5 - CASSYSALSGNTIYF TGTGCCAGCAGTTACTCGGCCCTCTCTGGAAACACCATATATTTT
TRBJ2-3 TRBD2 TRBV5-6 - CASSSTTSGRPDTQYF TGTGCCAGCAGCTCGACGACTAGCGGGAGACCAGATACGCAGTATTTT
TRBJ1-5 TRBD1 TRBV15 - CATSKGQGLGPQHF TGTGCCACCAGCAAGGGACAGGGTTTGGGACCCCAGCATTTT
TRBJ2-7 TRBD2 TRBV20-1 - CSAPGGIEQYF TGCAGTGCGCCCGGGGGGATCGAGCAGTACTTC
TRBJ1-2 TRBD1 TRBV5-1 - CASSAQGEDGYTF TGCGCCAGCAGCGCCCAGGGGGAGGATGGCTACACCTTC
TRBJ1-2 TRBD1 TRBV30 few CAWRPTGDGYTF TGTGCCTGGAGACCCACAGGGGATGGCTACACCTTC
TRBJ2-3 TRBD2 TRBV5-1 - CASVRLAGEDTQYF TGCGCCAGCGTTAGACTAGCGGGAGAAGATACGCAGTATTTT
TRBJ1-1 - TRBV13 - CASSSQGWGNTEAFF TGTGCCAGCAGCTCGCAGGGGTGGGGGAACACTGAAGCTTTCTTT